These T cell receptor beta chains were read from a single sample in a study of siplizumab effects on memory and regulatory T cells. Sequenced by immunoSEQ multiplex PCR; TCRdb stores in-frame clones only, minus some. The sample shows approximately 100,000 clones, roughly 94% of them seen only once. The source material was non-Treg CD4+ T cells sorted from blood. These receptors were collected from a human donor in good health. Each CDR3 is given without its conserved first and last residue. Fields, in order: clone size, V gene, J gene, CDR3 protein. The size entry is marked missing in some rows and otherwise reads once, few, many or a size class.

clone size: -
V gene: TRBV11-3
J gene: TRBJ2-2
CDR3 protein: ASSLVNTGELF

clone size: few
V gene: TRBV6-1
J gene: TRBJ1-5
CDR3 protein: ASSVSGYQPQH

clone size: -
V gene: TRBV5-1
J gene: TRBJ1-5
CDR3 protein: ASSVGQGDQPQH

clone size: -
V gene: TRBV28
J gene: TRBJ2-5
CDR3 protein: ASSLGQVVETQY

clone size: -
V gene: TRBV28
J gene: TRBJ2-7
CDR3 protein: ASSLRTSGTMYEQY

clone size: -
V gene: TRBV10-3
J gene: TRBJ2-2
CDR3 protein: AIKAGLKNTGELF

clone size: -
V gene: TRBV11-1
J gene: TRBJ2-1
CDR3 protein: ASTLRWGGAGGTYNEQF

clone size: -
V gene: TRBV4-2
J gene: TRBJ2-7
CDR3 protein: ASSQYTALAGGTSYEQY

clone size: -
V gene: TRBV11-2
J gene: TRBJ2-3
CDR3 protein: ASSLVFTIRGDTQY

clone size: -
V gene: TRBV7-3
J gene: TRBJ1-1
CDR3 protein: ASSTLRDSEAF

clone size: -
V gene: TRBV7-9
J gene: TRBJ2-1
CDR3 protein: ASSSGLPRNEQF

clone size: -
V gene: TRBV29-1
J gene: TRBJ1-2
CDR3 protein: SVEGGLGDYGYT

clone size: -
V gene: TRBV5-4
J gene: TRBJ2-1
CDR3 protein: ASSSPTSGSSYNEQF

clone size: -
V gene: TRBV29-1
J gene: TRBJ2-3
CDR3 protein: SVDSRFDIAGADTQY

clone size: once
V gene: TRBV4-2
J gene: TRBJ2-5
CDR3 protein: ASSQDGSPTSGETQY

clone size: -
V gene: TRBV19
J gene: TRBJ2-3
CDR3 protein: ASSPSGRAEDTQY

clone size: -
V gene: TRBV28
J gene: TRBJ1-1
CDR3 protein: ASSFIPGREAF

clone size: -
V gene: TRBV28
J gene: TRBJ1-6
CDR3 protein: ASREVGNSPLH

clone size: -
V gene: TRBV5-1
J gene: TRBJ2-3
CDR3 protein: ASSFSGRLAVTDTQY

clone size: once
V gene: TRBV18
J gene: TRBJ1-2
CDR3 protein: ASSPGTGRNYGYT

clone size: -
V gene: TRBV14
J gene: -
CDR3 protein: ASSQETVGEQY

clone size: -
V gene: TRBV27
J gene: TRBJ1-4
CDR3 protein: ASSTLSGLTNEKLF

clone size: -
V gene: TRBV6-6
J gene: TRBJ2-4
CDR3 protein: ASSTASQAKNIQY

clone size: -
V gene: TRBV28
J gene: TRBJ2-1
CDR3 protein: ATPGTSGRARNEQF

clone size: -
V gene: TRBV30
J gene: TRBJ1-4
CDR3 protein: AWRGRLTNEKLF

clone size: few
V gene: TRBV15
J gene: TRBJ2-7
CDR3 protein: ATSMLTSGRADEQY

clone size: -
V gene: TRBV4-1
J gene: TRBJ2-1
CDR3 protein: ASSQAVVERNEQF

clone size: once
V gene: TRBV13
J gene: TRBJ1-2
CDR3 protein: ASSSQGAGGYI

clone size: -
V gene: TRBV5-5
J gene: TRBJ2-7
CDR3 protein: ASSLVPSSYEQY

clone size: -
V gene: TRBV7-9
J gene: TRBJ1-1
CDR3 protein: ASSLATATEAF

clone size: -
V gene: TRBV7-9
J gene: TRBJ1-5
CDR3 protein: ASSSFQGNSNQPQH

clone size: -
V gene: TRBV7-3
J gene: TRBJ2-1
CDR3 protein: ASSLSPGLGDEQF

clone size: -
V gene: TRBV27
J gene: TRBJ1-2
CDR3 protein: ASSLASYYGYT

clone size: -
V gene: TRBV7-3
J gene: TRBJ2-1
CDR3 protein: ASSSGSWNEQF

clone size: -
V gene: TRBV7-8
J gene: TRBJ2-7
CDR3 protein: ASSPESGSREQY